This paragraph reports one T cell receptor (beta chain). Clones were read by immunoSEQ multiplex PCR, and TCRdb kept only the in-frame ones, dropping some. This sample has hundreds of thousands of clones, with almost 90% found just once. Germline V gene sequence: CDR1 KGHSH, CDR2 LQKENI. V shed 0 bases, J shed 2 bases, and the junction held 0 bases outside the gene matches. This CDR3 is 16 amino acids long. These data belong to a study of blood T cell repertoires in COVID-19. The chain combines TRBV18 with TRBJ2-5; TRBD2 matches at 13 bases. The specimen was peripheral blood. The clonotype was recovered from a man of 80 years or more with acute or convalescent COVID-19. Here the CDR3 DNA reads TGTGCCAGCTCACCACCGGGACTAGCGGGGCAAGAGACCCAGTACTTC. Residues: CASSPPGLAGQETQYF. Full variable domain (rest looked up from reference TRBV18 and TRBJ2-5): NAGVMQNPRHLVRRRGQEARLRCSPMKGHSHVYWYRQLPEEGLKFMVYLQKENIIDESGMPKERFSAEFPKEGPSILRIQQVVRGDSAAYFCASSPPGLAGQETQYFGPGTRLLVL.